This entry concerns a single T cell receptor beta chain. The target antigen is unknown. The CDR3 extends over 10 amino acids. Germline-derived CDR1 and CDR2 are MDHEN and SYDVKM. Trimming shortened V by 8 bases and J by 4 bases, and 3 bases separated the two germline ends. These data originate in a study of cytomegalovirus exposure and HLA in healthy donors. Study context: Later, an analysis reported that the 110 or so validation repertoires had used the same platform as the 500 to 800 first-cohort repertoires.

The assay was immunoSEQ multiplex PCR, and TCRdb's table has in-frame clones only and misses some. The repertoire consists of fewer than 60,000 clones, with 93% occurring once and the leading ten covering around 1.7%. Points from the study as a whole: Reports showed the classifier diagnosing cytomegalovirus status with high specificity and sensitivity. According to a subsequent analysis, TCR clusters from the first cohort were inclined to appear together in the 110 or so validation repertoires.

This chain uses TRBV28 with TRBJ1-3; D unresolved. This sequence originates from a woman aged 18-29 years in good health and CMV-seropositive. The specimen sequenced was PBMCs. CDR3 region: CASLGNTIYF. CDR3 bases: TGTGCCAGCCTCGGAAACACCATATATTTT.